These 14 T cell receptor beta chains were sequenced from one sample in a study of T cell responses to AZD1222 COVID-19 vaccine. Produced via immunoSEQ multiplex PCR; TCRdb's table is partial and in-frame only. Found here are approximately 120,000 clones, roughly 87% of them singletons; the top ten hold about 4.2%. The input for sequencing was peripheral blood, taken on day 0 of MenACWY control vaccination. The receptors originated from an adult in good health.

The genes are TRBV18 and TRBJ1-2; no clear D gene. CDR3 length equals 14 residues. Trimming removed 0 bases from V and 4 bases from J, with 9 bases in between. CDR1 is KGHSH, CDR2 LQKENI, per germline. The CDR3 reads CASSPPLEPYGYTF. The DNA for the CDR3 is TGTGCCAGCTCACCACCCCTGGAGCCCTATGGCTACACCTTC.

This sequence joins TRBV3-1 (or the pseudogene TRBV3-2) and TRBJ2-3; 7 positions match TRBD1. The CDR3 has 15 residues. Trimming cost V 4 bases and J 2 bases; bases outside gene matches: 6. Germline CDR1 LGHDT, CDR2 YNNKEL (reference sequence). CDR3 amino acids: CASSPDRTYTDTQYF. CDR3 sequence (DNA): TGTGCCAGCAGCCCGGACAGGACCTACACAGATACGCAGTATTTT.

As regards this clone: Other DNA sequences in the sample encode the same CDR3. The gene calls are TRBV3-1 (or the pseudogene TRBV3-2) and TRBJ2-3; D unresolved. The length of the CDR3 is 15 residues. V was shortened by 1 base and J by 0 bases, with 8 bases between the two germline ends. The germline V gene encodes CDR1 LGHDT and CDR2 YNNKEL (reference sequence). The CDR3 spells CASSQAGSSTDTQYF. The CDR3 DNA reads as TGTGCCAGCAGCCAAGCAGGATCGAGCACAGATACGCAGTATTTT.

The V and J genes are TRBV27 and TRBJ2-1; 8 bases line up with TRBD2. This CDR3 is 15 amino acids long. The ends lost 6 bases at V and 4 bases at J; junction bases unmatched: 8. Germline-derived CDR1 and CDR2 are MNHEY and SMNVEV (reference sequence). The CDR3 is CASSSGLGGYNEQFF. CDR3 bases: TGTGCCAGCAGCTCGGGACTAGGGGGGTACAATGAGCAGTTCTTC.

J is TRBJ1-4 and V is TRBV28; 10 bases are shared with TRBD1. V shed 5 bases, J shed 8 bases, and the junction held 11 bases outside the gene matches. The CDR3 loop spans 16 amino acids. Germline V lookup: CDR1 MDHEN, CDR2 SYDVKM. CDR3 loop: CASSTPRTGGQEKLFF. DNA of the CDR3: TGTGCCAGCAGTACTCCTCGGACAGGGGGGCAGGAAAAACTGTTTTTT.

CDR3 nucleotide sequence: TGTGCCAGCAGTGCTAGCGGGGCCTACGAGCAGTACGTC. Its protein is CASSASGAYEQYV. This sequence joins TRBV28 and TRBJ2-7; 9 bases agree with TRBD2. Looked up from germline, CDR1 is MDHEN and CDR2 is SYDVKM. V lost 5 bases and J lost 2; bases outside the gene matches: 1. CDR3 length equals 13 residues.

The chain couples TRBV4-3 to TRBJ2-2, with a tentative D call TRBD2 (6 bases). V was trimmed by 0 bases and J by 2 bases, leaving 22 bases between them. The CDR3 has 20 amino acids. From germline, CDR1 is LGHNA and CDR2 YSLEER. CDR3 DNA: TGCGCCAGCAGCCAAGATCTCCCCTCAAGCCCTAGCGAAAACACCGGGGAGCTGTTTTTT. It is translated as CASSQDLPSSPSENTGELFF.

This clone was found a few times. The chain combines TRBV6-5 with TRBJ2-1, with D uncertain. Germline loops: CDR1 MNHEY, CDR2 SVGAGI. Between the trimmed V and J ends, which lost 5 bases and 6 bases, there was a span of 5 bases. The CDR3 contains 11 residues. The CDR3 region is CASSKLNEQFF. DNA for the CDR3: TGTGCCAGCAGTAAACTCAATGAGCAGTTCTTC.

The J gene is TRBJ2-1, the V gene TRBV28, with D possibly being TRBD1 (7 bases). Germline lookup yields CDR1 MDHEN and CDR2 SYDVKM. With 4 bases removed from V and 0 bases from J, the gap between germline ends came to 16 bases. The CDR3 is 17 amino acids. The CDR3 is CASSSLGGGSSYNEQFF. CDR3 nucleotide sequence: TGTGCCAGCAGTTCCCTAGGAGGGGGCAGCTCCTACAATGAGCAGTTCTTC.

The V and J genes are TRBV18 and TRBJ1-2; a weak D match, TRBD1 (5 bases). The CDR3 extends over 13 amino acids. V lost 3 bases and J lost 3, with 8 bases in between. Germline assignment: CDR1 KGHSH and CDR2 LQKENI. CDR3 protein: CASSPSTDYGYTF. Here the CDR3 DNA reads TGTGCCAGCTCACCTTCGACAGACTATGGCTACACCTTC.

The chain has TRBV7-9 and TRBJ1-1; no definite D call. The CDR3 has 16 residues. Germline V gives CDR1 SEHNR, CDR2 FQNEAQ (reference sequence). V lost 5 bases to trimming and J lost 5 bases, with 21 bases between them. Written as DNA, the CDR3 is TGTGCCAGCAGCCCCCCTTCCGGCGGGCGGTGGACTGAAGCTTTCTTT. Protein sequence: CASSPPSGGRWTEAFF.

The V gene is TRBV2, the J gene TRBJ2-2, with TRBD2 matching 10 bases. The CDR3 length is 16 residues. Germline assignment: CDR1 SNHLY and CDR2 FYNNEI. The V segment lost 4 bases and the J segment 5 bases; nucleotides outside the gene matches: 7. This CDR3 reads CASSAQRGGLTGELFF. The CDR3, as DNA: TGTGCCAGCAGTGCTCAGCGGGGGGGCTTAACCGGGGAGCTGTTTTTT.

The chain joins TRBV30 to TRBJ2-2, with TRBD1 matching 11 bases. The germline V gene encodes CDR1 GTSNPN and CDR2 SVGIG (reference sequence). CDR3 length: 19 residues. After removal of 4 bases from V and 3 bases from J, the junction contained 16 bases not matched to a gene. The CDR3 region has the DNA TGTGCCTGGATGGGTCGGCAGGACAGGGGGCGCAGGGACACCGGGGAGCTGTTTTTT. Its protein is CAWMGRQDRGRRDTGELFF.

The V gene is TRBV19, the J gene TRBJ1-3; D is unresolved. CDR3 size: 15 residues. V lost 5 bases and J 1 base, leaving 12 bases between the germline ends. Germline V gene sequence: CDR1 LNHDA, CDR2 SQIVND (reference sequence). The CDR3 DNA reads TGTGCCAGTAGTGCAAACCTTTTTTCTGGAAACACCATATATTTT. It specifies CASSANLFSGNTIYF.